A selection of T cell receptor beta chains follows, all from one sample in a study of blood T cell repertoires in COVID-19. The data were produced by immunoSEQ multiplex PCR, yet TCRdb's version contains in-frame clones alone and is incomplete. The sample has 90,000 to 120,000 clones, roughly 80% seen once. Sequenced: peripheral blood. The receptors here all came from a man in his 60s with acute or convalescent COVID-19. The CDR3 runs from the conserved cysteine through the conserved F or W. Fields, in order: D gene, clone size, J gene, V gene, CDR3 DNA, CDR3 protein. A D gene is named only where the DNA matches it firmly. Clone size, where shown, is once, few, many, or a class for clones that have expanded.

. | few | TRBJ2-7 | TRBV30 | TGTGCCTGGAGTGTAAGTGGAGGGTATGAGCAGTACTTC | CAWSVSGGYEQYF
. | . | TRBJ1-1 | TRBV7-6 | TGTGCCAGCAGCTTAGGAGGAGGCTGGGACACTGAAGCTTTCTTT | CASSLGGGWDTEAFF
TRBD1 | . | TRBJ2-7 | TRBV18 | TGTGCCAGCTCACAGTTGTACGGACAGGGCTACGAGCAGTACTTC | CASSQLYGQGYEQYF
. | once | TRBJ2-1 | TRBV6-6 | TGTGCCAGCAGTTACTGGTCGGGGAATGAGCAGTTCTTC | CASSYWSGNEQFF
. | . | TRBJ2-2 | TRBV6-1 | TGTGCCAGCAGTGAATATCAGAAGAACACCGGGGAGCTGTTTTTT | CASSEYQKNTGELFF
TRBD2 | . | TRBJ2-3 | TRBV5-1 | TGCGCCAGCAGCATCGGACTAGCGGGGCGCACAGATACGCAGTATTTT | CASSIGLAGRTDTQYF
TRBD1 | . | TRBJ1-4 | TRBV28 | TGTGCCAGCAGTGGACAGGGTCAGGAAAAACTGTTTTTT | CASSGQGQEKLFF
. | . | TRBJ1-4 | TRBV7-8 | TGTGCCAGCAGCTTGGAGGGTCAGCTGTTTTTT | CASSLEGQLFF
. | . | TRBJ1-1 | TRBV9 | TGTGCCAGCAGTTACGGACAGAACACTGAAGCTTTCTTT | CASSYGQNTEAFF
TRBD1 | . | TRBJ1-1 | TRBV9 | TGTGCCAGCAGCGTAGCGGGACAGGTGAACACTGAAGCTTTCTTT | CASSVAGQVNTEAFF
. | . | TRBJ1-1 | TRBV29-1 | TGCAGCGTACATTCCATGTGGCACCCGAACACTGAAGCTTTCTTT | CSVHSMWHPNTEAFF
. | . | TRBJ1-5 | TRBV25-1 | TGTGCCAGCAGTGAATCCGGAGGGAGGGGTCAGCCCCAGCATTTT | CASSESGGRGQPQHF
TRBD1 | . | TRBJ1-3 | TRBV10-3 | TGTGCCACAAGGGACAGTACGACCTCTGGAAACACCATATATTTT | CATRDSTTSGNTIYF
TRBD1 | . | TRBJ1-1 | TRBV4-3 | TGCGCCAGCAGCCACTCTGCCGACAGGGCGAACACTGAAGCTTTCTTT | CASSHSADRANTEAFF
TRBD1 | . | TRBJ1-2 | TRBV28 | TGTGCCAGCAGTTCCCGGGACAGGGGTGGCTACACCTTC | CASSSRDRGGYTF
. | once | TRBJ2-2 | TRBV11-2 | TGTGCCAGCAGCTTTGCGCTTACAGCGAACACCGGGGAGCTGTTTTTT | CASSFALTANTGELFF
. | . | TRBJ2-7 | TRBV25-1 | TGTGCCAGCAGTGAGCGTCGCGAGCAGTACTTC | CASSERREQYF
. | . | TRBJ1-2 | TRBV11-3 | TGTGCCAGCAGCTCCGTTACCGGCTCCCCCGGGGGCTACACCTTC | CASSSVTGSPGGYTF
. | . | TRBJ2-5 | TRBV7-6 | TGTGCCAGCAGCTTAGAGGTGGGGCCGAGGGAGACCCAGTACTTC | CASSLEVGPRETQYF
TRBD2 | . | TRBJ2-2 | TRBV3-1/TRBV3-2 | TGTGCCAGCAGCCTCACTCCAGCGGGGGGTGTCGGGGAGCTGTTTTTT | CASSLTPAGGVGELFF
TRBD2 | . | TRBJ2-1 | TRBV18 | TGTGCCAGCTCACCAGATAGGACTAGCGCCAATGAGCAGTTCTTC | CASSPDRTSANEQFF
TRBD1 | . | TRBJ1-1 | TRBV12-3/TRBV12-4 | TGTGCCAGCAGTTTTCAGGGGGAGGCTTTCTTT | CASSFQGEAFF
. | . | TRBJ1-4 | TRBV7-9 | TGTGCCAGCAGCTTCGAGCAAACTAATGAAAAACTGTTTTTT | CASSFEQTNEKLFF
TRBD1 | . | TRBJ1-1 | TRBV6-5 | TGTGCCAGCAGCTTAACAGGGGGCATGAACACTGAAGCTTTCTTT | CASSLTGGMNTEAFF
. | once | TRBJ1-6 | TRBV28 | TGTGCCAGCACCGAAGGGGGGGGTAGGAATAATTCACCCCTCCACTTT | CASTEGGGRNNSPLHF
. | few | TRBJ2-2 | TRBV2 | TGTGCCAGCAGTGAATCTCTAGCCGGGGAGCTGTTTTTT | CASSESLAGELFF
. | . | TRBJ2-5 | TRBV5-4 | TGTGCCAGCGGCGCCAGGGGCAGGGAGACCCAGTACTTC | CASGARGRETQYF
. | . | TRBJ2-7 | TRBV28 | TGTGCCAGCAGTACCCCCCGAGGGAGTTACGAGCAGTACTTC | CASSTPRGSYEQYF
TRBD1 | . | TRBJ1-4 | TRBV5-1 | TGCGCCAGCAGCAGGGGGACAGGGGGCGAGTCGGGATGGGAAAAACTGTTTTTT | CASSRGTGGESGWEKLFF
TRBD1 | . | TRBJ2-4 | TRBV18 | TGTGCCAGCTCACCGGCGGGACAGGGGGTAAACATTCAGTACTTC | CASSPAGQGVNIQYF
. | once | TRBJ1-3 | TRBV11-3 | TGTGCCAGCACAGGGTTCGCCGGCTCTGGAAACACCATATATTTT | CASTGFAGSGNTIYF
TRBD2 | few | TRBJ2-1 | TRBV3-1/TRBV3-2 | TGTGCCAGCACATTAGGACTAGCGGGGGGACATGAGCAGTTCTTC | CASTLGLAGGHEQFF
. | . | TRBJ2-2 | TRBV18 | TGTGCCAGCTCACCTAGGGGACAGAACACCGGGGAGCTGTTTTTT | CASSPRGQNTGELFF
. | . | TRBJ1-2 | TRBV5-1 | TGCGCCAGCAGCCCTACAGCGGGGAACTATGGCTACACCTTC | CASSPTAGNYGYTF
. | . | TRBJ1-1 | TRBV14 | TGTGCCAGCAGCCAAGACCGTCACACTGAAGCTTTCTTT | CASSQDRHTEAFF
. | . | TRBJ1-1 | TRBV29-1 | TGCAGCGTTGAAGAGTCTATGAACACTGAAGCTTTCTTT | CSVEESMNTEAFF
. | . | TRBJ2-6 | TRBV5-1 | TGCGCCAGCAGCTTGGGTTTCCTATCCGGGGCCAACGTCCTGACTTTC | CASSLGFLSGANVLTF
. | . | TRBJ2-5 | TRBV23-1 | TGCGCCAGCAGTCAATCTAAGCACCAAGAGACCCAGTACTTC | CASSQSKHQETQYF
. | . | TRBJ1-1 | TRBV5-4 | TGTGCCAGCAGCTTGGACAGGACACCCCTAGCTGAAGCTTTCTTT | CASSLDRTPLAEAFF
TRBD1 | . | TRBJ1-2 | TRBV28 | TGTGCCAGCAGTACAGGGGCCCTTAACTATGGCTACACCTTC | CASSTGALNYGYTF
TRBD1 | . | TRBJ2-5 | TRBV7-9 | TGTGCCAGCAGCCTAGGGGGCGCCCCGGAGACCCAGTACTTC | CASSLGGAPETQYF
. | once | TRBJ2-1 | TRBV7-9 | TGTGCCAGCAGCCTTAGGCCGACTGGCTCCTACAATGAGCAGTTCTTC | CASSLRPTGSYNEQFF
TRBD2 | . | TRBJ2-1 | TRBV4-1 | TGCGCCAGCAGCCAAGGAGCCGGACTAGCGGGAGGGATTGAGCAGTTCTTC | CASSQGAGLAGGIEQFF
TRBD1 | . | TRBJ1-1 | TRBV28 | TGTGCCAGCAGTTTCAGGGGAAGGACAGGGGGGTTCACTGAAGCTTTCTTT | CASSFRGRTGGFTEAFF
TRBD2 | . | TRBJ2-1 | TRBV10-2 | TGCGCCAGCAGGGGTAGCGGGGGGGGCGGCTCCTACAATGAGCAGTTCTTC | CASRGSGGGGSYNEQFF
TRBD1 | . | TRBJ2-2 | TRBV27 | TGTGCCAGCAAACCCGGACAGGCGAACACCGGGGAGCTGTTTTTT | CASKPGQANTGELFF
TRBD1 | few | TRBJ2-2 | TRBV30 | TGTGCCTGGGGGACAGGAGTGAACACCGGGGAGCTGTTTTTT | CAWGTGVNTGELFF
. | . | TRBJ1-1 | TRBV28 | TGTGCCAGCAGTTCTGAAGTCGTCTCCGGGACTGAAGCTTTCTTT | CASSSEVVSGTEAFF
TRBD1 | . | TRBJ2-5 | TRBV7-2 | TGTGCCAGCAGCTCGGGACAGGGCTCTCAAGAGACCCAGTACTTC | CASSSGQGSQETQYF
TRBD2 | . | TRBJ2-7 | TRBV7-3 | TGTGCCAGCAGCAGGGGACTAGATGACGAGCAGTACTTC | CASSRGLDDEQYF
TRBD1 | . | TRBJ1-3 | TRBV4-1 | TGCGCCAGCAGCCAAGAGACAGGGGCTGGAAACACCATATATTTT | CASSQETGAGNTIYF
TRBD2 | . | TRBJ2-5 | TRBV5-4 | TGTGCCAGCAGCTCGGGGACTAGCGGGAGATGGTTAGAGACCCAGTACTTC | CASSSGTSGRWLETQYF
. | . | TRBJ1-1 | TRBV18 | TGTGCCAGCTCACCACCGACAGGAGTTACCGCTGAAGCTTTCTTT | CASSPPTGVTAEAFF
TRBD1 | . | TRBJ1-1 | TRBV29-1 | TGCAGCGTCGTATCTCCGGGACAGGGTTACACTGAAGCTTTCTTT | CSVVSPGQGYTEAFF
. | . | TRBJ1-5 | TRBV30 | TGTGCCTGGAGTGAGGGGAGCAATCAGCCCCAGCATTTT | CAWSEGSNQPQHF
. | . | TRBJ1-5 | TRBV29-1 | TGCAGCGTTGAAGAGGGGGGTGGTCAGCCCCAGCATTTT | CSVEEGGGQPQHF
TRBD1 | . | TRBJ1-1 | TRBV19 | TGTGCCAGTAGTTCCGGACAGGCGCGCACTGAAGCTTTCTTT | CASSSGQARTEAFF
TRBD1 | . | TRBJ1-1 | TRBV18 | TGTGCCAGCTCGCAAACAGGGGCTAGGGACACTGAAGCTTTCTTT | CASSQTGARDTEAFF
. | . | TRBJ1-2 | TRBV30 | TGTGCCTGGTCCCAACAGGTTAACTATGGCTACACCTTC | CAWSQQVNYGYTF
. | once | TRBJ2-7 | TRBV19 | TGTGCCAGTAGTACCCAGGGACAACGGTACCAGTACTTC | CASSTQGQRYQYF